Listed below are T cell receptor beta chains from one sample, sequenced in a study of cytomegalovirus exposure and HLA in healthy donors. The method was immunoSEQ multiplex PCR; TCRdb's version includes in-frame clones alone and lacks a portion of them. The sample yields 50,000 to 70,000 clones, approximately 80% seen once. The sample comprised PBMCs. The receptors stem from a human donor in good health. Both conserved end residues are part of each CDR3. D genes are given only for firm matches. Part of the rows lack a size; the others show once, few, many or a class for expanded clones.

. | TRBJ2-2 | . | TRBV4-2 | CASSQDYNGGSGELFF | TGTGCCAGCAGCCAAGATTATAACGGGGGTTCCGGGGAGCTGTTTTTT
. | TRBJ2-1 | . | TRBV28 | CASSSATANSYNEQFF | TGTGCCAGCAGTTCCGCGACAGCAAACTCCTACAATGAGCAGTTCTTC
. | TRBJ2-3 | TRBD2 | TRBV11-2 | CASRKLAGGPTDTQYF | TGTGCCAGCAGGAAACTAGCGGGAGGCCCCACAGATACGCAGTATTTT
. | TRBJ1-4 | . | TRBV5-6 | CASSLAGDMNEKLFF | TGTGCCAGCAGCTTGGCAGGGGACATGAATGAAAAACTGTTTTTT
. | TRBJ2-3 | TRBD1 | TRBV7-2 | CASVRDRGTDTQYF | TGTGCCAGTGTCCGGGACAGGGGCACAGATACGCAGTATTTT
. | TRBJ2-1 | TRBD2 | TRBV14 | CASSHSPGTGRANEQFF | TGTGCCAGCAGCCATAGCCCCGGTACCGGGAGGGCTAATGAGCAGTTCTTC
few | TRBJ2-7 | . | TRBV5-1 | CASSFSRETSRSYEQYF | TGCGCCAGCAGCTTCTCCAGGGAAACTTCTCGCTCCTACGAGCAGTACTTC
. | TRBJ1-1 | . | TRBV10-2 | CASYREANTEAFF | TGCGCCAGCTATCGGGAAGCGAACACTGAAGCTTTCTTT
. | TRBJ1-1 | . | TRBV7-3 | CASSLAGGNTEAFF | TGTGCCAGCAGCTTAGCCGGCGGGAACACTGAAGCTTTCTTT
. | TRBJ2-5 | TRBD2 | TRBV10-3 | CAIKQGLAQETQYF | TGTGCCATCAAACAGGGACTAGCCCAAGAGACCCAGTACTTC
. | TRBJ2-1 | TRBD2 | TRBV9 | CASSVRRESTYNEQFF | TGTGCCAGCAGCGTACGGCGGGAGTCAACCTACAATGAGCAGTTCTTC
. | TRBJ2-7 | . | TRBV7-9 | CASSLTGSSSEQYF | TGTGCCAGCAGCTTAACAGGGTCTTCGTCCGAGCAGTACTTC
. | TRBJ2-5 | . | TRBV7-3 | CASSMSGLQETQYF | TGTGCCAGCAGCATGAGCGGGCTCCAAGAGACCCAGTACTTC
. | TRBJ2-7 | . | TRBV28 | CASSANGGTYEQYF | TGTGCCAGCAGCGCCAACGGGGGAACCTACGAGCAGTACTTC
. | TRBJ2-2 | TRBD2 | TRBV19 | CASISRREGTGELFF | TGTGCCAGCATCTCAAGGCGGGAGGGCACCGGGGAGCTGTTTTTT